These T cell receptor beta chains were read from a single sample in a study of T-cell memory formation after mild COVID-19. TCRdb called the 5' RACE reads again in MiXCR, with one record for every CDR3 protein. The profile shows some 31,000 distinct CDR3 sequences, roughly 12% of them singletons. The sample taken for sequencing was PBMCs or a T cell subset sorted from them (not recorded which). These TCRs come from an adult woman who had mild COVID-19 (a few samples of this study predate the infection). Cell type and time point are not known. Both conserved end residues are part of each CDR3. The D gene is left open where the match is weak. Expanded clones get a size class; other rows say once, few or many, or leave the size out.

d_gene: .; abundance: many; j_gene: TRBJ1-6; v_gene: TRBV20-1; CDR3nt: TGCAGTGCTAGTCACGTAGATAATTCACCCCTCCACTTT; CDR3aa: CSASHVDNSPLHF
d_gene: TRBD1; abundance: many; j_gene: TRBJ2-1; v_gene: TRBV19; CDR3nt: TGTGCCAGTAGGCGGGACAGGAGCTCCTACAATGAGCAGTTCTTC; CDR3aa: CASRRDRSSYNEQFF
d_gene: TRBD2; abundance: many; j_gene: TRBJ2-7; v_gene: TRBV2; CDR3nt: TGTGCATCTACTAGCGGGGTGTCCTACGAGCAGTACTTC; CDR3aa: CASTSGVSYEQYF
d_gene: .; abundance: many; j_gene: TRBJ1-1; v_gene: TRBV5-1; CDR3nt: TGCGCCAGCAGCTCCTCCCGCCTGTCGAACACTGAAGCTTTCTTT; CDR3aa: CASSSSRLSNTEAFF
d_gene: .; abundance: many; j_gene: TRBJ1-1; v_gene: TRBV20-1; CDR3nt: TGCAGTGCAACACAGGGATGGGGCACTGAAGCTTTCTTT; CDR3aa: CSATQGWGTEAFF
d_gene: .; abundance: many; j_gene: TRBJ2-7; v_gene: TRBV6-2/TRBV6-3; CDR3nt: TGTGCCAGCAGTATCGACCGGTACGAGCAGTACTTC; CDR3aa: CASSIDRYEQYF
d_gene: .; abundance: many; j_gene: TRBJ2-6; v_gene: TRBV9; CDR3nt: TGTGCCAGCGAACAGGGCCCTGGGGCCAACGTCCTGACTTTC; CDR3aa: CASEQGPGANVLTF
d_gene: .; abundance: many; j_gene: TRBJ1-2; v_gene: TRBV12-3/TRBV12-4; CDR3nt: TGTGCCAGCAAGGAGGAAAACTATGGCTACACCTTC; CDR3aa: CASKEENYGYTF
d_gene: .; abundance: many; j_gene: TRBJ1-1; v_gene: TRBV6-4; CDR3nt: TGTGCCAGCAGTGACTCGGAGGGGACTGAAGCTTTCTTT; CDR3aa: CASSDSEGTEAFF
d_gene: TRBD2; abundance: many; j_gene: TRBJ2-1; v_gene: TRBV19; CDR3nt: TGTGCCAGTAGGAGCGGGACGACCCACAATGAGCAGTTCTTC; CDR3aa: CASRSGTTHNEQFF
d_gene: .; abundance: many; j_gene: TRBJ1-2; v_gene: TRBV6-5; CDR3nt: TGTGCCAGCAGAGCATTGGGACATATGCTCGCGGGTCGGGCTAACTATGGCTACACCTTC; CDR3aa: CASRALGHMLAGRANYGYTF
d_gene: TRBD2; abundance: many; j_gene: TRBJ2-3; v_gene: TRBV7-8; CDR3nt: TGTGCCAGCAGCTTAAGGCTAGCGGGGCGCACAGATACGCAGTATTTT; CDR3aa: CASSLRLAGRTDTQYF
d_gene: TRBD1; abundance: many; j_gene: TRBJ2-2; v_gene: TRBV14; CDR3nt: TGTGCCAGCAGCGCGACGGGACAGGCTTATTGGTACACCGGGGAGCTGTTTTTT; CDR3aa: CASSATGQAYWYTGELFF
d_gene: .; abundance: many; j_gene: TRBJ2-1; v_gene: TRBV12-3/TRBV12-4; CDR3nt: TGTGCCAGCAGTCCACAGGGAGTTCCCTACAATGAGCAGTTCTTC; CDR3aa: CASSPQGVPYNEQFF
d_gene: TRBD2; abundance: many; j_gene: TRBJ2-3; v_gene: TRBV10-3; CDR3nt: TGTGCCATCGGCCCCGGGGGGGCCAGAGATACGCAGTATTTT; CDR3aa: CAIGPGGARDTQYF
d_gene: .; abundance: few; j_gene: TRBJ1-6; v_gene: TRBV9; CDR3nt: TGTGCCAGCAGCGTAGGGACAGCAAATTCACCCCTCCACTTT; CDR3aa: CASSVGTANSPLHF
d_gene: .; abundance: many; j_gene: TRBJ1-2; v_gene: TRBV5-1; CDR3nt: TGCGCCAGCGCCGGTGGGGTCGCTTCTAACTATGGCTACACCTTC; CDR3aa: CASAGGVASNYGYTF
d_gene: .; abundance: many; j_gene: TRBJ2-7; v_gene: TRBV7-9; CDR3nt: TGTGCCAGCAGCTTCCTCGCAGGGGGGGGCGAGCAGTACTTC; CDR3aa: CASSFLAGGGEQYF
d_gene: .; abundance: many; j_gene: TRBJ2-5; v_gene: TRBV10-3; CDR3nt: TGTGCCTCAGCGACCGAAGAGACCCAGTACTTC; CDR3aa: CASATEETQYF
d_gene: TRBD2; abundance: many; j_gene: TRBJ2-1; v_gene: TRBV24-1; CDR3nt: TGTGCCACCAGTGATTTTCTAGCGGGAGGGAGGAATGAGCAGTTCTTC; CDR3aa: CATSDFLAGGRNEQFF
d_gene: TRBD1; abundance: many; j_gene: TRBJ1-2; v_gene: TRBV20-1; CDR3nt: TGCAGTGTTCCGACAGGGGGCCATGGCTACACCTTC; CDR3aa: CSVPTGGHGYTF
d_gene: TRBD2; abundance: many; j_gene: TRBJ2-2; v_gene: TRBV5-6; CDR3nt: TGTGCCAGCAGCTTCCGACTAGCGGGAATCGGCACCGGGGAGCTGTTTTTT; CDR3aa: CASSFRLAGIGTGELFF
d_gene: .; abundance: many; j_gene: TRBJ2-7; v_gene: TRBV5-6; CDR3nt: TGTGCCAGCAGCTTGGGCCTACTGATCTACGAGCAGTACTTC; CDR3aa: CASSLGLLIYEQYF
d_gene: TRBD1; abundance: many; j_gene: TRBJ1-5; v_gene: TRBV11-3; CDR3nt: TGTGCCAGCAGCTTAGGCCGGACAGGGGGCAGAAAAAGGCAGCCCCAGCATTTT; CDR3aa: CASSLGRTGGRKRQPQHF
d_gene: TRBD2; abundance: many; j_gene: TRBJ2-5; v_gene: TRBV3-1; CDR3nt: TGTGCCAGCAGCCAAGGGGCCCGGGGGGGACAAGAGACCCAGTACTTC; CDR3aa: CASSQGARGGQETQYF
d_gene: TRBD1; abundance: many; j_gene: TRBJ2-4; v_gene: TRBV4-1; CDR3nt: TGCGCCAGCAGCCAAGTTGAGGTTGGGACAGGGCCGACAAACATTAAGTACTTC; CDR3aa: CASSQVEVGTGPTNIKYF
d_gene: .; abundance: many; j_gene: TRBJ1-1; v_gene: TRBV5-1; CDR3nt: TGCGCCAGCAGCCCCGCTCCCAATACACCCTCGAACACTGAAGCTTTCTTT; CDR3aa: CASSPAPNTPSNTEAFF
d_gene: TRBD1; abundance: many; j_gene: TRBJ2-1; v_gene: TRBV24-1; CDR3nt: TGTGCCACCAGTGACGGTACAGGGGGCGATGAGCAGTTCTTC; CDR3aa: CATSDGTGGDEQFF
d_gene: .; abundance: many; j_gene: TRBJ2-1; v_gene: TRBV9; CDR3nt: TGTGCCAGCAGCGTAGGGCGTCTGGGCGTCCAAGGGGGGAATGAGCAGTTCTTC; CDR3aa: CASSVGRLGVQGGNEQFF
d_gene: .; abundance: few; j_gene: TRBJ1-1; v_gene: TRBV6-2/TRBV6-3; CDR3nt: TGTGCCAGCAGTTACTCAAGCCAGCCCGAAGCTTTCTTT; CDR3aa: CASSYSSQPEAFF
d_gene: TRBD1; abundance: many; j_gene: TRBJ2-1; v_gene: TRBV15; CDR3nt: TGTGCCACCAGCAGACCGCGGACAGGGGCCCATGAGCAGTTCTTC; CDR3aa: CATSRPRTGAHEQFF
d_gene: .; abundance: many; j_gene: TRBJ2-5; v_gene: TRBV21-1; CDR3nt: TGTGCCAGCAGCAAAACCCCCGGGACAGCCGGCTTGTTC; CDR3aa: CASSKTPGTAGLF
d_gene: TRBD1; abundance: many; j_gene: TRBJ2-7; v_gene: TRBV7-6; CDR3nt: TGTGCCAGCAGCCAGGGGACAGGGGGCGAGCAGTACTTC; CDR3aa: CASSQGTGGEQYF
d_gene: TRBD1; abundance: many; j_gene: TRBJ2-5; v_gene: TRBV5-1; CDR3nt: TGCGCCAGCAGGCCCGGGACAGCTCAAGAGACCCAGTACTTC; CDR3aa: CASRPGTAQETQYF
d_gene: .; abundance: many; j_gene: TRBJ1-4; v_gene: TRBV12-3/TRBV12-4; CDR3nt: TGTGCCAGCTGTAGAACTAATGAAAAACTGTTTTTT; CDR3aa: CASCRTNEKLFF
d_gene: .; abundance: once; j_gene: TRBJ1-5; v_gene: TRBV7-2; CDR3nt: TGTGCCAGCAGCTTAGGTCCGGCCAAGAATCAGCCCCAGCATTTT; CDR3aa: CASSLGPAKNQPQHF
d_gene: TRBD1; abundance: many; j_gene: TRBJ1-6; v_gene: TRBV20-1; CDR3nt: TGCAGTGCTAGAGACCCTGCGACAGGGACCGTCAATTCACCCCTCCACTTT; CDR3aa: CSARDPATGTVNSPLHF
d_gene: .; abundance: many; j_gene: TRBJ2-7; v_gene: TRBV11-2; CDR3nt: TGTGCCAGCAGCTTACGTGCCCCTTCCTACGAGCAGTACTTC; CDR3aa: CASSLRAPSYEQYF
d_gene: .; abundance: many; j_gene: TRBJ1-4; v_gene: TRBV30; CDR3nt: TGTGCCTGGGTCCCCCCGGCACGTGGGGGTGAAAAACTGTTTTTT; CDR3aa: CAWVPPARGGEKLFF
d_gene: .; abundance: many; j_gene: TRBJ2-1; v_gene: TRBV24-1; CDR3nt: TGTGCCACCGTGGGGTGGGCGAGCGCTGAGCAGTTCTTC; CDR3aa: CATVGWASAEQFF
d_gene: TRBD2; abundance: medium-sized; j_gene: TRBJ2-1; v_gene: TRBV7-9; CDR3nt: TGTGCCAGCAGCTTAGGGGCGGGAGTGGATGAGCAGTTCTTC; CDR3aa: CASSLGAGVDEQFF
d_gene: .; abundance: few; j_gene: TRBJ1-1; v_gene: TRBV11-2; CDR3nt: TGTGCCAGCAGCCCGTTCGATGTGGGCACTGAAGCTTTCTTT; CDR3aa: CASSPFDVGTEAFF
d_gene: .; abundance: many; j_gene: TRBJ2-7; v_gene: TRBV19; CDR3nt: TGTGCCAGTAGTACCGTCGGGTACGAGCAGTACTTC; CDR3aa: CASSTVGYEQYF
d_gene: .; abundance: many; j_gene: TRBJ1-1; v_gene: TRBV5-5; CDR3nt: TGTGCCAGCAGCTTGGACTTAAACACTGAAGCTTTCTTT; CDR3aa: CASSLDLNTEAFF
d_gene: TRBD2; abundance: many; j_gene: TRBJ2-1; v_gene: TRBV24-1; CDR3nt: TGTGCCACCAGTGCCTTGCGGGAGGACTACAATGAGCAGTTCTTC; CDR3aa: CATSALREDYNEQFF
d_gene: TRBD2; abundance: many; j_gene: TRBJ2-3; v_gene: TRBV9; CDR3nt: TGTGCCAGCAGCGTAGCGGTTCCAGGCCTGTCCCCACGGGGGGGAGATACGCAGTATTTT; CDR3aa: CASSVAVPGLSPRGGDTQYF
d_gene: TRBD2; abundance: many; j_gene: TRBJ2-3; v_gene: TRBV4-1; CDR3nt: TGCGCCAGCAGCCAACCGCTAGCGGGAGCTCATACGCAGTATTTT; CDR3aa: CASSQPLAGAHTQYF
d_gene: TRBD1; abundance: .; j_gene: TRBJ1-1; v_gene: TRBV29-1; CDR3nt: TGCAGCGTTGTACTTCTACAGGGGGCCACTGAAGCTTTCTTT; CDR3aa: CSVVLLQGATEAFF
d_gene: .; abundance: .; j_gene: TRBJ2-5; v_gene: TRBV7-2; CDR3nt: TGTGCCAGCACCCAGGGAGAAGAGACCCAGTACTTC; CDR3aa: CASTQGEETQYF